The TCR beta chain under discussion was sequenced for a study of T cells in Graves' hyperthyroidism and ophthalmopathy. This clonotype turned up a few times. The source material, RNA transcripts, was used to amplify TCR beta CDR3 regions. An initial round of RT-PCR targeting the TCR CDR3 relied on the HTBI primer set. Via MiXCR, TCRdb re-called the multiplex PCR reads, giving one row per CDR3 protein. The profile shows 450,000 to 550,000 distinct CDR3 sequences, roughly 25% of them singletons. Germline lookup yields CDR1 SGHAT and CDR2 FQNNGV. The CDR3 totals 15 residues. The V segment lost 0 bases and the J segment 2 bases; nucleotides outside the gene matches: 3. Clinical Activity Scores of at least 3, NOSPECS grades of at least 4 and durations under 3 months characterized ophthalmopathy patients. The authors took PBMCs from 8.5 to 10 ml fresh peripheral blood.

Sequences were obtained from blood. The TCR was taken from a woman aged 25 to 39 with Graves' ophthalmopathy. This chain uses TRBV11-2 with TRBJ2-5; 7 positions agree with TRBD1. The CDR3 is CASSLDWGQQETQYF. CDR3 DNA sequence: TGTGCCAGCAGCTTAGATTGGGGACAGCAAGAGACCCAGTACTTC.